Below, 7 T cell receptor beta chains from the same sample are listed, as sequenced in a study of a mutant IDH1 vaccine in newly diagnosed glioma. Time point described: week 35, safety follow-up. All doses held 300 ug of mutant IDH1 20-mer peptide, with topical imiquimod. TCRdb's copy holds only in-frame clones and misses some; the assay was immunoSEQ multiplex PCR. The sample includes over 35,000 clones, about 80% of them seen just once. For these TCRs, the target antigens are not known. This specimen was PBMCs, taken from a glioma patient whose treatment included an IDH1 peptide vaccine. The receptors originated from a woman aged 45-65 years with glioma.

This clone has only a few counts. The gene calls are TRBV19 and TRBJ1-1; unclear D gene. Germline CDR1 is LNHDA and CDR2 is SQIVND (reference sequence). CDR3 length: 13 amino acids. V lost 7 bases to trimming and J lost 1 base, with 10 bases between them. Here the CDR3 reads CASNPFGNTEAFF. The DNA for the CDR3 is TGTGCCAGTAATCCCTTCGGGAACACTGAAGCTTTCTTT.

The chain uses TRBV5-1 and TRBJ1-6, with D possibly TRBD1 on 5 matching bases. The V end lost 0 bases, the J end lost 10 bases, and 11 bases lay between the germline ends. CDR1 is SGHRS, CDR2 YFSETQ, per germline. The CDR3 has 14 amino acids. The CDR3 reads CASSLAGVGSPLHF. DNA for the CDR3: TGCGCCAGCAGCTTGGCGGGGGTTGGGTCACCCCTCCACTTT.

The chain recombines TRBV5-1 with TRBJ1-6, with a possible D match to TRBD1 (6 bases). This CDR3 has 16 residues. Germline-derived CDR1 and CDR2 are SGHRS and YFSETQ. The V and J ends lost 3 bases and 5 bases respectively, with 15 bases between them. The CDR3 loop reads CASSWGTRVDNSPLHF. The CDR3 DNA reads as TGCGCCAGCAGCTGGGGGACACGCGTCGATAATTCACCCCTCCACTTT.

V usage is TRBV5-4 and J usage is TRBJ2-7; either TRBD1 or TRBD2 may supply D (6 bases each). The germline V gene has CDR1 SGHNT and CDR2 YYREEE (reference sequence). The germline V and J ends were trimmed by 5 bases and 0 bases, with 18 bases remaining between them. This CDR3 is built from 16 residues. CDR3 sequence: CASSRGTRGNSYEQYF. CDR3 DNA: TGTGCCAGCAGTCGCGGGACGAGGGGGAACTCCTACGAGCAGTACTTC.

V and J are TRBV4-2 and TRBJ1-4; 9 bases map to TRBD1. This CDR3 is 16 amino acids long. From germline, CDR1 is LGHNA and CDR2 YNFKEQ. J gave up 7 bases and V 0 bases, and 6 bases lay outside the gene matches. CDR3 bases: TGTGCCAGCAGCCAAGATAGGGGACAGGGTAGTGAAAAACTGTTTTTT. This encodes CASSQDRGQGSEKLFF.

Comment on this clone: Sequence at one end of the junction differs from germline and may be a read error. The V and J genes are TRBV6-1 and TRBJ2-7, with 7 bases identical to TRBD1. CDR3 size: 12 residues. Per germline, CDR1 MNHNS and CDR2 SASEGT. The CDR3 DNA is TGTGCCAGCACCAGAGACAGGGAAGTGGCGTCCTTC. This encodes CASTRDREVASF.

The genes are TRBV5-6 and TRBJ1-1, with D unclear. This CDR3 is built from 15 residues. Germline CDR1 reads SGHDT; CDR2 reads YYEEEE. Trimming took 3 bases from V and 0 from J, leaving 12 bases between them. Written as DNA, the CDR3 is TGTGCCAGCAGCTCCCCCAGGCGCCTGAACACTGAAGCTTTCTTT. As protein: CASSSPRRLNTEAFF.